This entry lists 8 T cell receptor beta chains sequenced from one sample in a study of shared clonotypes between healthy human individuals. Sequencing used immunoSEQ multiplex PCR; TCRdb keeps in-frame clones, though not all of them. The sample lists roughly 400,000 clones, just over 95% occurring once. Source material: memory CD8+ T cells sorted from blood. Subset here: CD45RO+ cells pooled with CCR7-negative TemRA cells. The origin of the receptors is a man aged 25-45 years in good health.

CDR3 sequence (DNA): TGCGCCAGCAGCTTTACGCGGGGTGACTACGAGCAGTACTTC. This encodes CASSFTRGDYEQYF. This chain joins TRBV5-1 and TRBJ2-7; weak D call: TRBD2 (6 bases). This CDR3 has 14 amino acids. Germline values: CDR1 SGHRS, CDR2 YFSETQ. V was pared by 2 bases and J by 3 bases, with 12 bases between.

This sequence joins TRBV4-1 and TRBJ2-7; 9 bases are a match to TRBD1. CDR1 and CDR2 (germline): MGHRA, YSYEKL. V lost 6 bases, J lost 3 bases, and 9 bases stayed unmatched. This CDR3 is built from 15 residues. The DNA for the CDR3 is TGCGCCAGCAGGCTCATACCGGGACAGGGCTACGAGCAGTACTTC. Amino acid sequence: CASRLIPGQGYEQYF.

This chain uses TRBV6-1 with TRBJ2-7; 9 bases agree with TRBD1. CDR3 length equals 14 residues. CDR1 MNHNS and CDR2 SASEGT come from the germline V gene. The V segment lost 8 bases and the J segment 8 bases; nucleotides outside the gene matches: 13. The CDR3 here is CASCLGTGPTKQYF. The CDR3 DNA is TGTGCCAGCTGCCTCGGGACAGGGCCTACGAAGCAGTACTTC.

This sequence joins TRBV5-4 and TRBJ2-7, with TRBD2 identical over 11 bases. Unmatched junction bases numbered 7, after V lost 4 bases and J lost 4 bases. Germline V gene lookup returns CDR1 SGHNT and CDR2 YYREEE (reference sequence). The CDR3 contains 15 residues. The CDR3 nucleotides read TGTGCCAGCAGCCTAACTAGCGGGAGTGTTTACGAGCAGTACTTC. Translating it yields CASSLTSGSVYEQYF.

The chain employs TRBV5-8 and TRBJ2-7, with unresolved D. Trimming shortened V by 1 base and J by 2 bases, and 13 bases separated the two germline ends. The CDR3 is made up of 15 amino acids. CDR1 is SGHTS and CDR2 is YDEGEE in the germline V gene. DNA for the CDR3: TGTGCCAGCAGCTTGAGAGGTCAGACCCCCTACGAGCAGTACTTC. Its translation is CASSLRGQTPYEQYF.

In this sample, this clone turned up once. This sequence joins TRBV10-3 and TRBJ2-5; 7 bases align to TRBD2. V trimming: 6 bases; J trimming: 4 bases; junction bases outside the gene matches: 8. There are 14 residues in the CDR3. CDR1 is ENHRY, CDR2 SYGVKD, per germline. Here the CDR3 DNA reads TGTGCCATCAGGAGAACTAGCGCCCTAGAGACCCAGTACTTC. This gives the protein CAIRRTSALETQYF.

The chain recombines TRBV12-5 with TRBJ1-1, with a weak D call TRBD1 (6 bases). V lost 2 bases, J lost 1 base, and 14 bases lay in between. The CDR3 is made up of 16 amino acids. The germline CDR1 and CDR2 sequences are LGHNT and FRNRAP. CDR3 DNA sequence: TGTGCTAGTGGTTTGACAACAATGACAGGGAACACTGAAGCTTTCTTT. This translates into CASGLTTMTGNTEAFF.

This chain uses TRBV6-1 with TRBJ1-1, with no clear D. The CDR3 is made up of 11 amino acids. CDR1 is MNHNS and CDR2 is SASEGT in the germline V gene. The ends were cut back, 7 bases at V and 2 bases at J, with 5 bases in the middle. The CDR3 region is CASTSNTEAFF. CDR3 nucleotides: TGTGCCAGCACCTCAAACACTGAAGCTTTCTTT.